This TCR beta chain is from a study of blood T cell repertoires in COVID-19. In the original analysis: Estimated nucleated cell counts came from reference gene primer amplification. The assay was immunoSEQ multiplex PCR, and TCRdb's table has in-frame clones only and misses some. V and J calls and clone size are copied from that table; D and trimming were computed from the DNA. Found here are 150,000 to 200,000 clones, 75% to 85% of them singletons; the top ten hold 6.9%. The CDR3 has 16 amino acids. Trimming shortened V by 5 bases and J by 2 bases, and 17 bases separated the two germline ends. The germline V gene encodes CDR1 LGHNA and CDR2 YSLEER.

The receptor comes from a man aged 60-69 years with acute or convalescent COVID-19. The sample was peripheral blood. This chain joins TRBV4-3 and TRBJ2-3; TRBD2 might be the D (6 bases). The CDR3 here is CASSLGGTQLTDTQYF. In nucleotides, the CDR3 is TGCGCCAGCAGCTTAGGCGGGACTCAGCTCACAGATACGCAGTATTTT.